These 10 T cell receptor beta chains were sequenced from one sample in a study of T cells after posttransplantation cyclophosphamide. Profiled with immunoSEQ multiplex PCR; TCRdb holds only in-frame clones, not every one. Recorded here are over 30,000 clones, none singletons. The sample comprised PBMCs. These receptors all come from a woman aged 45-65 years in good health and a related stem cell transplant donor.

This chain links TRBV29-1 with TRBJ2-5; 7 nucleotides line up with TRBD1. The J call may be wrong; the DNA end is better matched by TRBJ2-7. This CDR3 is 13 amino acids long. The V gene's germline CDR1 is SQVTM and CDR2 ANQGSEA. CDR3 amino acids: CSALDRLAYEQYF. CDR3 bases: TGCAGCGCTCTGGACAGGTTAGCCTACGAGCAGTACTTC.

In this sample, this clone turned up many times. The V call is TRBV11-3, the J call TRBJ1-3, with D perhaps matching TRBD1 (5 bases). Germline V gives CDR1 SGHNT, CDR2 YENEEA. V was cut by 4 bases and J by 0 bases, with 16 bases left in between. The CDR3 has 17 amino acids. The DNA for the CDR3 is TGTGCCAGCAGCTCGTATGGGGGGAAGAGCTCTGGAAACACCATATATTTT. Translation: CASSSYGGKSSGNTIYF.

This clone has ten or more counts. V and J are TRBV19 and TRBJ2-7; D gene unclear. The V end lost 6 bases, the J end lost 0 bases, and 12 bases lay between the germline ends. The germline V gene has CDR1 LNHDA and CDR2 SQIVND (reference sequence). The CDR3 contains 14 residues. CDR3 region: CASSLNPGSYEQYF. The DNA for the CDR3 is TGTGCCAGTAGCCTTAACCCAGGCTCCTACGAGCAGTACTTC.

This clone was seen ten or more times. The chain carries TRBV7-9 and TRBJ1-1; D remains unclear. CDR1 is SEHNR, CDR2 FQNEAQ, per germline (reference sequence). Deletions cut 2 bases from V and 5 bases from J, with 21 bases between. This CDR3 comprises 17 residues. CDR3 nucleotide sequence: TGTGCCAGCAGCTTATGGAACAGTATGAGAATGGAAACTGAAGCTTTCTTT. Its translation: CASSLWNSMRMETEAFF.

This clone was detected ten times or more. V is TRBV30 and J is TRBJ2-1; TRBD1 agrees at 9 bases. The CDR3 covers 16 residues. The J segment lost 0 bases and the V segment lost 3 bases, leaving 6 bases of the junction unmatched. The germline CDR1 and CDR2 sequences are GTSNPN and SVGIG (reference sequence). The CDR3 loop is CAWRTRGQGSYNEQFF. DNA of the CDR3: TGTGCCTGGAGAACAAGGGGACAGGGCTCCTACAATGAGCAGTTCTTC.

This clone has a count of ten or more. The chain recombines TRBV19 with TRBJ1-1, with D perhaps matching TRBD1 (5 bases). This CDR3 has 14 residues. The germline V and J ends were trimmed by 6 bases and 1 base, with 12 bases remaining between them. Germline values: CDR1 LNHDA, CDR2 SQIVND (reference sequence). CDR3 amino acids: CASRQAIKNTEAFF. In nucleotides, the CDR3 is TGTGCCAGTAGACAGGCCATCAAGAACACTGAAGCTTTCTTT. The whole variable domain, filled in from reference TRBV19 and TRBJ1-1, reads DGGITQSPKYLFRKEGQNVTLSCEQNLNHDAMYWYRQDPGQGLRLIYYSQIVNDFQKGDIAEGYSVSREKKESFPLTVTSAQKNPTAFYLCASRQAIKNTEAFFGQGTRLTVV.

This clone was picked up many times. Distinct nucleotide sequences in the sample also encode this CDR3. V gene TRBV18 combines with J gene TRBJ2-1; tentatively, D is TRBD1 (6 bases). Germline assignment: CDR1 KGHSH and CDR2 LQKENI. The CDR3 has 15 residues. With 1 base removed from V and 2 bases from J, the gap between germline ends came to 9 bases. The CDR3 loop is CASSPQTGPYNEQFF. The CDR3 DNA is TGTGCCAGCTCACCACAGACAGGTCCCTACAATGAGCAGTTCTTC.

V is TRBV6-5 and J is TRBJ2-1, with TRBD1 as a possible D gene (6 bases). The CDR3 consists of 15 residues. Germline CDR1 MNHEY, CDR2 SVGAGI. V gave up 6 bases and J gave up 4 bases, with 16 bases separating them. CDR3 sequence: CASSHPRGGYNEQFF. The CDR3 region has the DNA TGTGCCAGCAGCCATCCCCGAGGGGGTTACAATGAGCAGTTCTTC.

This clone occurred many times. The chain uses TRBV5-1 and TRBJ1-1; possibly TRBD1 for D (5 bases). Trimming removed 0 bases at V and 4 bases at J, with 13 bases between. Germline V gene sequence: CDR1 SGHRS, CDR2 YFSETQ. The CDR3 loop spans 15 amino acids. CDR3 coding DNA: TGCGCCAGCAGCTTGGGGGGACTCCGAGCCACTGAAGCTTTCTTT. This gives the protein CASSLGGLRATEAFF.

This clone was picked up many times. The V and J genes are TRBV5-1 and TRBJ1-5, with D hard to call. V was shortened by 0 bases and J by 3 bases, with 4 bases between the two germline ends. Germline CDR1 and CDR2: SGHRS and YFSETQ. This CDR3 has 13 amino acids. The CDR3, as DNA: TGCGCCAGCAGCTTGGGAGACAATCAGCCCCAGCATTTT. It translates to CASSLGDNQPQHF. Together with reference TRBV5-1 and TRBJ1-5, the CDR3 gives the full variable domain: KAGVTQTPRYLIKTRGQQVTLSCSPISGHRSVSWYQQTPGQGLQFLFEYFSETQRNKGNFPGRFSGRQFSNSRSEMNVSTLELGDSALYLCASSLGDNQPQHFGDGTRLSIL.